The 3 T cell receptor beta chains presented below share a single source sample, sequenced in a study of shared clonotypes between healthy human individuals. CD45RO-negative cells were positively selected for CCR7, leaving out terminally differentiated effector memory CD45RA+ cells. Data came from immunoSEQ multiplex PCR; TCRdb stores just in-frame clones and leaves some out. Among hundreds of thousands of clones listed, around 96% were seen once. The source material was naive CD8+ T cells sorted from blood. These receptor sequences come from a woman aged 30 to 39 in good health.

The V call is TRBV19, the J call TRBJ2-5; 10 bases are shared with TRBD1. The ends lost 7 bases at V and 5 bases at J; junction bases unmatched: 7. CDR1 and CDR2 (germline): LNHDA, SQIVND (reference sequence). The CDR3 totals 14 residues. CDR3 in amino acids: CASTLTGGDETQYF. CDR3 in DNA: TGTGCCAGTACCCTGACAGGGGGCGACGAGACCCAGTACTTC.

The chain uses TRBV30 and TRBJ2-5; unclear D gene. The J call may be incorrect, as the DNA end agrees better with TRBJ2-7. Looked up from germline, CDR1 is GTSNPN and CDR2 is SVGIG (reference sequence). CDR3 length: 13 residues. The chain's CDR3 is CAWSVGINYEQYF. CDR3 nucleotides: TGTGCCTGGAGTGTTGGCATAAACTACGAGCAGTACTTC.

This chain connects TRBV7-9 to TRBJ1-1, with D possibly matching TRBD1 (5 bases). This CDR3 has 16 amino acids. V was clipped by 6 bases and J by 0 bases, with 17 bases between them. Per the germline V gene, CDR1 is SEHNR and CDR2 is FQNEAQ (reference sequence). CDR3 sequence reads: CASRGHKGKLNTEAFF. CDR3 sequence (DNA): TGTGCCAGCAGGGGGCACAAGGGGAAGTTGAACACTGAAGCTTTCTTT.